This T cell receptor beta chain was retrieved from a study of blood T cells in healthy people across ages. V gave up 2 bases and J gave up 2 bases, with 10 bases separating them. Germline V lookup: CDR1 MDHEN, CDR2 SYDVKM. This CDR3 spans 14 amino acids. This clonotype was counted ten times or more. Its specificity is not known. Study-level results: Diversity of TCR beta per million T cells declined in a roughly linear way with age.

Then a second PCR, running roughly 7 to 11 cycles, was carried out with a sample-barcoded 5' primer and a J-beta primer mix. TCRdb reprocessed the 5' RACE reads via MiXCR and lists one record per CDR3 protein. Of approximately 900,000 distinct CDR3 sequences listed, about 29% are singletons. These data are also associated with another study on T cells of mothers and their children. That work adds: Mothers gave over 10 million TCR beta CDR3 reads each, and children several million each.

The TCR sequence derives from a woman aged 35 to 49 in good health. The sequenced material came from blood. The rearrangement uses TRBV28 and TRBJ2-7; maybe TRBD1 (6 bases). CDR3 in amino acids: CASSLNRDTYEQYF. The CDR3 DNA sequence: TGTGCCAGCAGTTTAAACAGGGACACCTACGAGCAGTACTTC.